This TCR beta chain was sequenced during a study of T cells in Graves' hyperthyroidism and ophthalmopathy. Study results and limitations: Separating ophthalmopathy from stable hyperthyroidism was achieved by a 13 V-J model. Most clonotypes expanded in the thyroid (above 0.001) were also present in blood.

The investigators amplified TCR beta CDR3 regions from RNA transcripts. The study used the HTBI primer set for a first-round RT-PCR of the TCR CDR3. TCRdb analysed the multiplex PCR reads with MiXCR anew, one entry per CDR3 protein. The table lists about 250,000 distinct CDR3 sequences, roughly 22% of them singletons, with around two thirds in the top ten. This clonotype was seen many times. What it binds is unknown. Uncontrolled infection, other autoimmune disease, pregnancy and lactation each barred patients from inclusion. The PBMCs had their origin in 10 ml of fresh peripheral blood. This CDR3 is 13 amino acids long. Trimming shortened V by 3 bases and J by 6 bases, and 13 bases separated the two germline ends. Germline V gene sequence: CDR1 DFQATT, CDR2 SNEGSKA (reference sequence).

Sample: blood. The sequence derives from a man in his thirties or forties with Graves' ophthalmopathy. V gene TRBV20-1 combines with J gene TRBJ2-3; the D call may be TRBD1 or TRBD2 (6 bases each). The CDR3 nucleotides are TGCAGTGCTAGTACGGGGGCTTCGGATACGCAGTATTTT. As protein: CSASTGASDTQYF.